This T cell receptor beta chain is from a study of post-analysis software for immune sequencing data. Overall study: Progressive-relapsing, secondary progressive and relapsing-remitting multiple sclerosis were among the disease courses included. Study conclusions and caveats: Normalized Chao1 diversity was significantly lower in multiple sclerosis patients than in controls. In patients, about 5 TRBV segments were more frequent than in controls, with TRBV5-6, TRBV5-1 and TRBV20-1 among them.

V shed 3 bases and J shed 1 base, with 10 bases lying between them. This CDR3 is built from 15 residues. CDR1 is DFQATT and CDR2 is SNEGSKA in the germline V gene (reference sequence). This clonotype was counted between two and nine times. Its specificity is not known. cDNA libraries for TCR beta contained unique molecular identifiers. T cells numbering roughly 1 to 10 million yielded cDNA molecules that totaled about 500,000. TCRdb independently ran MiXCR on the PCR reads; one entry per CDR3 protein. The repertoire has about 540,000 distinct CDR3 sequences, roughly 34% of them found once; the top ten carry roughly 6%.

The rearrangement joins TRBV20-1 to TRBJ1-6; possible D gene TRBD1, 5 bases. The origin of this receptor is a girl aged 2-17 years with multiple sclerosis. Material for sequencing was blood. CDR3 sequence: CSASGQGSYNSPLHF. The CDR3 nucleotides read TGCAGTGCTAGTGGGCAGGGTTCCTATAATTCACCCCTCCACTTT.